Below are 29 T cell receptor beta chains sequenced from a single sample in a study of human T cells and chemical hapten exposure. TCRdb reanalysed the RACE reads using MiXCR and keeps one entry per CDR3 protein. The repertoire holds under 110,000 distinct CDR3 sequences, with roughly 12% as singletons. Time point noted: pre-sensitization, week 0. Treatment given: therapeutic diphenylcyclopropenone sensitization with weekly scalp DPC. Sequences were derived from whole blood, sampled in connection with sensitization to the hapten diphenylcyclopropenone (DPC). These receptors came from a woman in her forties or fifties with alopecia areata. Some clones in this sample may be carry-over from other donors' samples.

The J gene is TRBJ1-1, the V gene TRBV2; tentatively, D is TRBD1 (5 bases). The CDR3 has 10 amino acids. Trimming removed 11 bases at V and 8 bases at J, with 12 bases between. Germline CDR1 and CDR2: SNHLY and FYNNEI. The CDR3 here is CAVEGREAFF. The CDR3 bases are TGTGCCGTCGAGGGGCGGGAAGCTTTCTTT.

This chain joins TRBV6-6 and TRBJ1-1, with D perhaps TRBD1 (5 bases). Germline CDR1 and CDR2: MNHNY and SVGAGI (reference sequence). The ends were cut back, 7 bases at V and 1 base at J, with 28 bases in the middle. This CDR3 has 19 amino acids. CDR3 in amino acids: CASTDPFGGSSRPNTEAFF. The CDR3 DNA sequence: TGTGCCAGCACCGACCCCTTTGGGGGGTCCTCTAGACCGAACACTGAAGCTTTCTTT.

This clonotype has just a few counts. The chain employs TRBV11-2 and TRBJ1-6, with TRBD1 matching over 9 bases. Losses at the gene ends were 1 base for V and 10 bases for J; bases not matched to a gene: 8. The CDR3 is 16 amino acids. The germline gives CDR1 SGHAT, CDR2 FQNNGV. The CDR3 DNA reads TGTGCCAGCAGCTTAGCCCGGGACAGGGTTAGGTCACCCCTCCACTTT. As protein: CASSLARDRVRSPLHF. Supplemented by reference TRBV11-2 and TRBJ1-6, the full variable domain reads EAGVAQSPRYKIIEKRQSVAFWCNPISGHATLYWYQQILGQGPKLLIQFQNNGVVDDSQLPKDRFSAERLKGVDSTLKIQPAKLEDSAVYLCASSLARDRVRSPLHFGNGTRLTVT.

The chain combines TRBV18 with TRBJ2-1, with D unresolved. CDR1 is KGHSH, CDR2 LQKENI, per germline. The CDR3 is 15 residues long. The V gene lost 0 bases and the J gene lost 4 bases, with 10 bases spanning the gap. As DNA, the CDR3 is TGTGCCAGCTCACCACCCTCCGATGAATACAATGAGCAGTTCTTC. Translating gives CASSPPSDEYNEQFF.

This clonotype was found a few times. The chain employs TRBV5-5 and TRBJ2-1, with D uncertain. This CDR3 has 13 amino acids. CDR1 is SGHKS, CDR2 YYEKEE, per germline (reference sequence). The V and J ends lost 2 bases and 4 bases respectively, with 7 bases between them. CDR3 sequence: CASSLDWYNEQFF. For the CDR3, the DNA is TGTGCCAGCAGCTTAGACTGGTACAATGAGCAGTTCTTC.

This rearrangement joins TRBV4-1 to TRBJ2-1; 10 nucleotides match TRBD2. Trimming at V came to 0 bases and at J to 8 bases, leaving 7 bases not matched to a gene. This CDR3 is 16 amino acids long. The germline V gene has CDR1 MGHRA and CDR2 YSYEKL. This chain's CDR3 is CASSQEERGGRDEQFF. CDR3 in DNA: TGCGCCAGCAGCCAAGAGGAGCGGGGGGGCCGGGATGAGCAGTTCTTC.

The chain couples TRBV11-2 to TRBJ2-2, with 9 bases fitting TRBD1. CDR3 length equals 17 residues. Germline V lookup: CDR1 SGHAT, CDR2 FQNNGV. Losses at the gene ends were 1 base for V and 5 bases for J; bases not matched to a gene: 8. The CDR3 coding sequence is TGTGCCAGCAGCTTAGCCACCGGGACAGGGAAAACCGGGGAGCTGTTTTTT. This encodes CASSLATGTGKTGELFF.

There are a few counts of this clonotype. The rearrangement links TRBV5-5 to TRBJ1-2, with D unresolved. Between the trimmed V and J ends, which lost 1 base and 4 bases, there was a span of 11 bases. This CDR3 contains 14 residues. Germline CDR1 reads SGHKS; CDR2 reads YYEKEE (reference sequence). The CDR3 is CASSLRGPSYGYTF. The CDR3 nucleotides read TGTGCCAGCAGCTTGCGAGGGCCAAGCTATGGCTACACCTTC.

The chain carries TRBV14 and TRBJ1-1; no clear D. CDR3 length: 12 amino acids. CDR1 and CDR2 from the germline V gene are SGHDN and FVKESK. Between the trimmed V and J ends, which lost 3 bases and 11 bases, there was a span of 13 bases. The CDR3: CASSHEREGAFF. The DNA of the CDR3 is TGTGCCAGCAGCCACGAAAGGGAAGGGGCTTTCTTT.

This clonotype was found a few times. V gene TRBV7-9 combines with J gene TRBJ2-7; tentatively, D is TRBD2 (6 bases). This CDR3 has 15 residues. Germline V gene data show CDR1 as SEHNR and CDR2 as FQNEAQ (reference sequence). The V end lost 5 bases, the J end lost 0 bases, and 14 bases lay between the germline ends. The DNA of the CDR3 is TGTGCCAGCAGCGGGTCAGCGGGCGCCTCCTACGAGCAGTACTTC. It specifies CASSGSAGASYEQYF.

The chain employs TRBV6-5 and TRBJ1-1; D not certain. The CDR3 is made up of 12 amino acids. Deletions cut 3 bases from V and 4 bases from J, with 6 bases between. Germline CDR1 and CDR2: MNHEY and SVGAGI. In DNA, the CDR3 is TGTGCCAGCAGTTATCGGCGCACTGAAGCTTTCTTT. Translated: CASSYRRTEAFF.

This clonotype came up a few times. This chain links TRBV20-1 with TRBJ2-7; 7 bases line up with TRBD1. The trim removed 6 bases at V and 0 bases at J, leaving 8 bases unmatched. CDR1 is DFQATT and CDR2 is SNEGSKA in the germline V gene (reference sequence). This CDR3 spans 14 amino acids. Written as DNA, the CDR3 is TGCAGTGCAAGACAGGGAAGCTTCTCCTACGAGCAGTACTTC. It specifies CSARQGSFSYEQYF.

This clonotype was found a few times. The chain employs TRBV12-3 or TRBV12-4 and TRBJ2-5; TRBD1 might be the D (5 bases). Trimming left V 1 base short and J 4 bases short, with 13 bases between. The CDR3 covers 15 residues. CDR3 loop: CASSLGRAPGETQYF. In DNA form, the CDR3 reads TGTGCCAGCAGTTTAGGCAGGGCCCCTGGAGAGACCCAGTACTTC.

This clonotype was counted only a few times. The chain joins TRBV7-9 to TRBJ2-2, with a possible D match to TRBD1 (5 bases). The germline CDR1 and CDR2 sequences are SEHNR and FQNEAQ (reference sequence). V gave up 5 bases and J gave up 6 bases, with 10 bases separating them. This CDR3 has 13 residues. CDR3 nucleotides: TGTGCCAGCAGCCCTAAGGGGCCCGGGGAGCTGTTTTTT. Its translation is CASSPKGPGELFF.

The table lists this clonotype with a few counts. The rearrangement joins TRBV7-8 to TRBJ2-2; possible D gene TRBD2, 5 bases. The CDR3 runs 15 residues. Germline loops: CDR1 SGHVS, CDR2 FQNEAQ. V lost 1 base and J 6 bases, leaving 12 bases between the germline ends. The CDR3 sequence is CASSLVLAGPGELFF. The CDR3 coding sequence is TGTGCCAGCAGCTTAGTCCTCGCGGGTCCCGGGGAGCTGTTTTTT. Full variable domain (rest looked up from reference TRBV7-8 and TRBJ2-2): GAGVSQSPRYKVAKRGQDVALRCDPISGHVSLFWYQQALGQGPEFLTYFQNEAQLDKSGLPSDRFFAERPEGSVSTLKIQRTQQEDSAVYLCASSLVLAGPGELFFGEGSRLTVL.

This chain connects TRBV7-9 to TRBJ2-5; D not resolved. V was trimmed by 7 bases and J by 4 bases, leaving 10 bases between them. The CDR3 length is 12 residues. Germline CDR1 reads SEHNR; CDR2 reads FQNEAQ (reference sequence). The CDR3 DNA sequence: TGTGCCAGCACATCCCTTTCAGAGACCCAGTACTTC. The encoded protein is CASTSLSETQYF.

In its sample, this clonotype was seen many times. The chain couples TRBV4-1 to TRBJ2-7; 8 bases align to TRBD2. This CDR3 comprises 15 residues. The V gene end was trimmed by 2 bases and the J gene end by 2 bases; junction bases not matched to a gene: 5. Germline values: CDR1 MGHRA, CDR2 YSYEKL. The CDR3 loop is CASSQHRGGTYEQYF. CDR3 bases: TGCGCCAGCAGCCAACACCGGGGGGGGACCTACGAGCAGTACTTC.

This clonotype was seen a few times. CDR3 DNA: TGTGCCAGCAGCAGTTCCGGCAGGGCATCCGGGGAGCTGTTTTTT. Its protein product is CASSSSGRASGELFF. V gene TRBV7-2 combines with J gene TRBJ2-2, with TRBD1 as a possible D gene (5 bases). Trimming left V 5 bases short and J 6 bases short, with 16 bases between. From germline, CDR1 is SGHTA and CDR2 FQGNSA. The CDR3 loop spans 15 amino acids.

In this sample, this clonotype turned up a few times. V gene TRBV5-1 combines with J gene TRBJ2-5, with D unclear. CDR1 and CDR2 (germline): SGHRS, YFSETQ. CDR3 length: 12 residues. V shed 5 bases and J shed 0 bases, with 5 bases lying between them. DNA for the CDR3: TGCGCCAGCAGACGAGACCAAGAGACCCAGTACTTC. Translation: CASRRDQETQYF.

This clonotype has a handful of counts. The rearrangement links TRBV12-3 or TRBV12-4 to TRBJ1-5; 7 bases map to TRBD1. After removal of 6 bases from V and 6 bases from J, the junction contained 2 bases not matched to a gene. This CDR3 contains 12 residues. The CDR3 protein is CASRTGIQPQHF. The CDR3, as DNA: TGTGCCAGCAGGACAGGGATTCAGCCCCAGCATTTT.

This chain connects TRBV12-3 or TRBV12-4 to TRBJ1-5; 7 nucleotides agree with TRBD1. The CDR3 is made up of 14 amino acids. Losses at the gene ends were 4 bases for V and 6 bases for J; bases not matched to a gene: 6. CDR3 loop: CASSYYRGGQPQHF. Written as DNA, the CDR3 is TGTGCCAGCAGTTACTACAGGGGAGGTCAGCCCCAGCATTTT.

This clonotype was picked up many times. This CDR3 is CASSPRRSPLVKCGWTDTQYF. CDR3 nucleotide sequence: TGTGCCAGCTCACCTCGCCGTTCTCCTCTAGTTAAGTGTGGCTGGACAGATACGCAGTATTTT. The chain has TRBV18 and TRBJ2-3, with D unresolved. The ends were cut back, 3 bases at V and 3 bases at J, with 31 bases in the middle. The CDR3 runs to 21 residues. CDR1 and CDR2 (germline): KGHSH, LQKENI.

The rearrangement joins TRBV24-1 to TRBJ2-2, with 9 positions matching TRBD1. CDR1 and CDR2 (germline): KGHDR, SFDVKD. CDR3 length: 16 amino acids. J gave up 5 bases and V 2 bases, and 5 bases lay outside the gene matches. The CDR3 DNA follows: TGTGCCACCAGTGATTACCGGGACAGGGTTACCGGGGAGCTGTTTTTT. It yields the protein CATSDYRDRVTGELFF.

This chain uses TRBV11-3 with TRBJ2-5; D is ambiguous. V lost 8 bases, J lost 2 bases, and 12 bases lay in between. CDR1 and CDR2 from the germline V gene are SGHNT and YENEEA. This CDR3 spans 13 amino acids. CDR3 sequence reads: CASSRTIQETQYF. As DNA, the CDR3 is TGTGCCAGCTCGCGCACTATTCAAGAGACCCAGTACTTC.

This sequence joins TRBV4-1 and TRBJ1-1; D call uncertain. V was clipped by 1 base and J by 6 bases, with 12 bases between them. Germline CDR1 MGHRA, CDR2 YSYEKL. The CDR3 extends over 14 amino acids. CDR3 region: CASSQVAGNPEAFF. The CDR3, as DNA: TGCGCCAGCAGCCAAGTGGCAGGAAATCCTGAAGCTTTCTTT.

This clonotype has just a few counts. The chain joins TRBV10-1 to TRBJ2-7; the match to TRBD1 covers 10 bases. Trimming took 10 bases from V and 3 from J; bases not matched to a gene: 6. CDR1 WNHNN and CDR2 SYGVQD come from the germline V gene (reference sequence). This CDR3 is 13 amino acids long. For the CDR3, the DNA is TGCGCCATTCCGGACAGGGGGTACTACGAGCAGTACTTC. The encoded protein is CAIPDRGYYEQYF.

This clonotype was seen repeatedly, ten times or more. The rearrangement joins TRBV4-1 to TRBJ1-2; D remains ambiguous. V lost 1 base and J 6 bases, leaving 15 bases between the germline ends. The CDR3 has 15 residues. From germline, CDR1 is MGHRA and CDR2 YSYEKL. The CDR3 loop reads CASSQVGVSWDGYTF. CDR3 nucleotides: TGCGCCAGCAGCCAAGTCGGGGTATCGTGGGATGGCTACACCTTC.

The DNA for the CDR3 is TGTGCCAGCAGAATCCACAGGGGGGAATACAATGAGCAGTTCTTC. Protein product: CASRIHRGEYNEQFF. The V and J genes are TRBV6-5 and TRBJ2-1, with 8 bases identical to TRBD1. The V gene end was trimmed by 6 bases and the J gene end by 4 bases; junction bases not matched to a gene: 8. The CDR3 consists of 15 residues. CDR1 is MNHEY, CDR2 SVGAGI, per germline.

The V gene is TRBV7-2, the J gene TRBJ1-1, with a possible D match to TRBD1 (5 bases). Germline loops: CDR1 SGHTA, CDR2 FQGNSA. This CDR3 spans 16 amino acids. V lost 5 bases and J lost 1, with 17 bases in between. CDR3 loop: CASSPRLAGRNTEAFF. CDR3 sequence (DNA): TGTGCCAGCAGCCCCCGCCTAGCAGGGCGGAACACTGAAGCTTTCTTT.